This TCR beta chain stems from a study of Ad26.COV2.S vaccination and SARS-CoV-2 variants. At the level of the study: Ad26.COV2.S arm of COV1001 included the donor. Overall study findings and caveats: Following vaccination, spike-specific CD8+ and CD4+ T cell responses reportedly exhibited substantial breadth.

Sequencing was performed with immunoSEQ multiplex PCR; in TCRdb, only in-frame clones are kept and a portion is missing. The sample consists of around 450,000 clones, around 89% of them appearing once. Treatment meaning: about 20 received Ad26.COV2.S at low or high dose, single or two shots; about 5 received placebo; per-sample allocation not given. Samples were taken on day 63 after the first vaccine or placebo injection. Wuhan-strain spike was delivered by a replication-incompetent Ad26 vector. Deletions cut 2 bases from V and 3 bases from J, with 5 bases between. The CDR3 has 11 amino acids. CDR1 and CDR2 (germline): DFQATT, SNEGSKA (reference sequence). This clone occurred once. Its antigen is as yet unknown.

The source is a person aged 18-60 years who received the Ad26.COV2.S COVID-19 vaccine or a placebo. The rearrangement joins TRBV20-1 to TRBJ2-7; D unclear. The specimen comprised peripheral blood, sampled in a trial of Ad26.COV2.S vaccine versus placebo. In DNA form, the CDR3 reads TGCAGTGCTAGACAACTCTACGAGCAGTACTTC. As protein: CSARQLYEQYF.